This TCR beta chain was identified during a study of cytomegalovirus exposure and HLA in healthy donors. On the study more broadly: Unique TCR beta sequences numbering 117 million came from about 179 million T cells in an earlier analysis. Notes on the study in general: Available immune exposure information covered CMV serostatus only.

Trimming removed 7 bases from V and 0 bases from J, with 9 bases in between. The CDR3 sequence is 13 residues long. Germline CDR1 MNHEY, CDR2 SVGAGI. As regards this clone: The antigen is unknown.

Primers for the PCR totalled 60 Vbeta and 13 Jbeta. Profiled with immunoSEQ multiplex PCR; TCRdb holds only in-frame clones, not every one. Counted here are about 200,000 clones, about 76% occurring once; the ten biggest clones make up around 0.42%. This rearrangement joins TRBV6-5 to TRBJ1-1; no reliable D call. Sequencing was carried out using PBMCs. This TCR came from a male donor in good health and CMV-seropositive. The CDR3: CASTYFMNTEAFF. As DNA, the CDR3 is TGTGCCAGCACGTACTTCATGAACACTGAAGCTTTCTTT.